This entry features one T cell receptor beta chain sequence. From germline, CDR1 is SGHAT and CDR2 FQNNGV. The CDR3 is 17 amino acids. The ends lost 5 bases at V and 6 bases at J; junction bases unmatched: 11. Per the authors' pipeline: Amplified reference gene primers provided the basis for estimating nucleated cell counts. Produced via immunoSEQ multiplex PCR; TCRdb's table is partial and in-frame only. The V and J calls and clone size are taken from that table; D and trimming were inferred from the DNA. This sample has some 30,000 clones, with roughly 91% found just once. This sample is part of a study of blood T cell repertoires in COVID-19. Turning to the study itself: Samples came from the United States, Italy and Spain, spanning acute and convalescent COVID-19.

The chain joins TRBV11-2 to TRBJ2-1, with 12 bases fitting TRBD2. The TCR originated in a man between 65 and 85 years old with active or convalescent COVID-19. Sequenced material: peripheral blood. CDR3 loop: CASSPWPTSGGRNEQFF. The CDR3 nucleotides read TGTGCCAGCAGCCCGTGGCCGACTAGCGGGGGCCGCAATGAGCAGTTCTTC.